A single sample gave rise to the 9 T cell receptor beta chains below, sequenced in a study of cytomegalovirus exposure and HLA in healthy donors. PCR amplification relied on 60 Vbeta primers (plus 13 Jbeta primers). Libraries were prepared by immunoSEQ multiplex PCR; TCRdb keeps only in-frame clonotypes and omits some of them. The sample holds approximately 190,000 clones; 84% are singletons and the top ten take over 2%. Sequencing was done on a sample of PBMCs. The receptors were gathered from a woman in her forties or fifties in good health and CMV-seropositive.

The rearrangement uses TRBV15 and TRBJ2-5, with 12 bases matching TRBD1. Germline V CDR1 and CDR2: LNHNV, YYDKDF (reference sequence). Germline trimming cut 4 bases from V and 4 bases from J; bases unmatched to any gene: 4. This CDR3 has 15 residues. The CDR3 reads CATSTGTGGGETQYF. CDR3 in DNA: TGTGCCACCAGCACCGGGACAGGGGGCGGAGAGACCCAGTACTTC.

The chain recombines TRBV9 with TRBJ2-3; no clear D gene. The CDR3 has 14 amino acids. V was trimmed by 0 bases and J by 0 bases, leaving 5 bases between them. In germline, CDR1 is SGDLS, CDR2 YYNGEE. CDR3 loop: CASSVGASTDTQYF. The DNA of the CDR3 is TGTGCCAGCAGCGTAGGCGCTAGCACAGATACGCAGTATTTT.

This clone showed up just a few times. The J gene is TRBJ1-1, the V gene TRBV5-4; a possible D gene is TRBD1 (5 bases). Germline-derived CDR1 and CDR2 are SGHNT and YYREEE (reference sequence). The CDR3 covers 13 residues. V was shortened by 4 bases and J by 0 bases, with 7 bases between the two germline ends. The CDR3 protein is CASSRQMNTEAFF. The CDR3 DNA reads as TGTGCCAGCAGCCGACAGATGAACACTGAAGCTTTCTTT.

CDR3 DNA: TGTGCCAGCAGCCCCCAGGGGCCCTCCTCCTACGAGCAGTACTTC. This gives the protein CASSPQGPSSYEQYF. The J gene is TRBJ2-5, the V gene TRBV9; D possibly corresponds to TRBD1 (6 bases). TRBJ2-7 matches the DNA end more closely, so the J call is doubtful. The germline CDR1 and CDR2 sequences are SGDLS and YYNGEE. This CDR3 comprises 15 residues.

CDR3: CASSPSEAEAFF. The CDR3 DNA sequence: TGTGCCAGCTCACCATCAGAAGCTGAAGCTTTCTTT. V usage is TRBV18 and J usage is TRBJ1-1; D remains ambiguous. Trimming cost V 2 bases and J 6 bases, with 7 bases left between them. This CDR3 region has 12 residues. CDR1 is KGHSH and CDR2 is LQKENI in the germline V gene.

This clone was recorded a few times. This chain links TRBV19 with TRBJ1-6; TRBD1 aligns across 9 bases. This CDR3 is 16 amino acids long. Trimming cost V 5 bases and J 9 bases; bases outside gene matches: 11. The germline CDR1 and CDR2 sequences are LNHDA and SQIVND (reference sequence). The CDR3 loop is CASSPPATGGRSPLHF. The CDR3 DNA is TGTGCCAGTAGTCCCCCGGCGACAGGGGGTCGTTCACCCCTCCACTTT.

CDR3 loop: CASRERVQGDYGYTF. The CDR3 DNA follows: TGTGCCAGCAGGGAAAGGGTCCAGGGGGACTATGGCTACACCTTC. The V gene is TRBV2, the J gene TRBJ1-2; 7 bases map to TRBD1. V was pared by 6 bases and J by 3 bases, with 10 bases of the junction left unmatched. Germline loops: CDR1 SNHLY, CDR2 FYNNEI. CDR3 length: 15 residues.

This chain joins TRBV6-5 and TRBJ2-3, with D perhaps TRBD2 (5 bases). This CDR3 spans 11 amino acids. Trimming pared 2 bases from V and 8 bases from J, leaving 5 bases between. CDR1 is MNHEY, CDR2 SVGAGI, per germline. CDR3 DNA: TGTGCCAGCAGTTACCGGGGTACGCAGTATTTT. Translated, it gives CASSYRGTQYF.

V gene TRBV6-6 combines with J gene TRBJ2-3, with 8 bases that match TRBD2. Germline V gene data show CDR1 as MNHNY and CDR2 as SVGAGI (reference sequence). The V and J ends lost 5 bases and 2 bases, in that order; junction bases with no gene match: 6. This CDR3 contains 15 residues. CDR3 protein: CASSRGGGPTDTQYF. In DNA form, the CDR3 reads TGTGCCAGCAGTAGGGGCGGGGGGCCCACAGATACGCAGTATTTT.